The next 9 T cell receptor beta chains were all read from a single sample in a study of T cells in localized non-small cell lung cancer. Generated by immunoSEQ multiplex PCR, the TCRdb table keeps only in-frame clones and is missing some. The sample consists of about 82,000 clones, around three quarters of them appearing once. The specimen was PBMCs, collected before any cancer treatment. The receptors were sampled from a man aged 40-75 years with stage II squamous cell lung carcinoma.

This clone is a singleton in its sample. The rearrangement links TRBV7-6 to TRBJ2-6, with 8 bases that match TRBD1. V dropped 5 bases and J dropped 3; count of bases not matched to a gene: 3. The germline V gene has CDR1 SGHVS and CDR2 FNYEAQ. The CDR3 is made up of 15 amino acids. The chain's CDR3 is CASSQGAVGANVLTF. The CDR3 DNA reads TGTGCCAGCAGCCAGGGGGCCGTTGGGGCCAACGTCCTGACTTTC.

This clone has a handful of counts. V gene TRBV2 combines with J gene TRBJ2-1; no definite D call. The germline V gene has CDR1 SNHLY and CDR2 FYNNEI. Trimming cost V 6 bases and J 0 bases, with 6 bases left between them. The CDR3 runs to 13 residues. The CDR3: CASRADSYNEQFF. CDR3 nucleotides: TGTGCCAGCAGGGCAGACTCCTACAATGAGCAGTTCTTC.

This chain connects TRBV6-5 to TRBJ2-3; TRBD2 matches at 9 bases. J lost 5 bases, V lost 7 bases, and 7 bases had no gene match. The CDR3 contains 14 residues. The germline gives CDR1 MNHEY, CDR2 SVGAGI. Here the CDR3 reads CASKLAGAGDTQYF. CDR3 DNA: TGTGCCAGCAAATTAGCGGGGGCGGGAGATACGCAGTATTTT.

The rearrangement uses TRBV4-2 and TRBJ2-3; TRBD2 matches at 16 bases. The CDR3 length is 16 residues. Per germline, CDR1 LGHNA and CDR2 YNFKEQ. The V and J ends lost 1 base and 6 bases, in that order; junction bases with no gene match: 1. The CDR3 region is CASSQVGLAGGDTQYF. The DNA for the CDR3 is TGTGCCAGCAGCCAAGTGGGACTAGCGGGGGGGGATACGCAGTATTTT.

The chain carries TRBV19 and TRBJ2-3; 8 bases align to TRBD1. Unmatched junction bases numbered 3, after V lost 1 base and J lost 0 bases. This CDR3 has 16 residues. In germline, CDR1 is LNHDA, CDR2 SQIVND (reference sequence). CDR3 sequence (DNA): TGTGCCAGTAGTATAGGGACAGGGACTAGCACAGATACGCAGTATTTT. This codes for CASSIGTGTSTDTQYF.

CDR3 protein: CASSLRGDTQYF. The CDR3 region has the DNA TGTGCCAGCAGTTTAAGGGGGGATACGCAGTATTTT. The chain combines TRBV28 with TRBJ2-3; perhaps TRBD1 as D (6 bases). The ends were cut back, 2 bases at V and 6 bases at J, with 6 bases in the middle. This CDR3 contains 12 residues. CDR1 is MDHEN, CDR2 SYDVKM, per germline.

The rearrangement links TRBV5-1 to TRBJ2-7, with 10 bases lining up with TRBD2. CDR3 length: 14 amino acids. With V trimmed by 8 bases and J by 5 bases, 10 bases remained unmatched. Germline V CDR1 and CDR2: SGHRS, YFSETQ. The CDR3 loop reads CASSSLGTSDEQYF. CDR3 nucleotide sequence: TGCGCCAGTAGTTCCCTCGGGACTAGCGACGAGCAGTACTTC.

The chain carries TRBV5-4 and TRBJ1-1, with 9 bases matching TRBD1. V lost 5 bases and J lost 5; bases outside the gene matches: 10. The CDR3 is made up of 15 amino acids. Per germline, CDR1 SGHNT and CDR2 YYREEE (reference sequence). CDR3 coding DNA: TGTGCCAGCAGGGGGACAGGGATGGGGAGGACTGAAGCTTTCTTT. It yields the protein CASRGTGMGRTEAFF.

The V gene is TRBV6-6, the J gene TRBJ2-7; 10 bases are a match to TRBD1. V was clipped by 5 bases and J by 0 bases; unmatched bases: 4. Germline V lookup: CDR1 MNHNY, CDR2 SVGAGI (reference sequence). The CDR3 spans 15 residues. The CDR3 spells CASSPRTGGSYEQYF. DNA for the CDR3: TGTGCCAGCAGTCCCAGGACAGGGGGCTCCTACGAGCAGTACTTC.